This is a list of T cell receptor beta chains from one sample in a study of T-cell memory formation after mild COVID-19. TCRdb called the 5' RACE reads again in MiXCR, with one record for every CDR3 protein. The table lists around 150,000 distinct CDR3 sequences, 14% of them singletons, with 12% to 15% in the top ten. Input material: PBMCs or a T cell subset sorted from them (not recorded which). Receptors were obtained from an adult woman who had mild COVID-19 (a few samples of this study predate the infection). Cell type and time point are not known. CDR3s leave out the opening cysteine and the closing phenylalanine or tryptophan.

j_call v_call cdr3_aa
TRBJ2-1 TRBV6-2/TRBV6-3 ASSYLRGTVGEQF
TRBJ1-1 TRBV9 ASSPGVGSYTEAF
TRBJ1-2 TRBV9 ASSATTGGEGGYT
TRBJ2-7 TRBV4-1 ASSQERDPRYEQY
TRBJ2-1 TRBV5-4 ASSLELREPRF
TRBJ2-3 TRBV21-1 ASSFRLAGGTDTQY
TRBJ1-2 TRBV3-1 ASSHDAGYGYT
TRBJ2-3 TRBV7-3 ASSFREGTQY
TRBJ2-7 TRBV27 ASSRRQGSSYEQY
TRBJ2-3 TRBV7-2 ASSLGGGADTQY
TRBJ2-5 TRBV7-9 ASSLSRGETQY
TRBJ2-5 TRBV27 ASSVTSPETQY
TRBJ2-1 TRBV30 AWTGRPQYEQF
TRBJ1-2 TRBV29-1 SVVTGKDAGYT
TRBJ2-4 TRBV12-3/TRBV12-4 ASSSVRGLVAKNIQY